The 32 T cell receptor beta chains below were found in one sample sequenced in a study of blood T cell repertoires in COVID-19. Clones were sequenced by immunoSEQ multiplex PCR, and TCRdb holds only the in-frame ones, with some missing. The sample holds 150,000 to 200,000 clones, approximately 80% seen once. The specimen was peripheral blood. Every receptor here comes from a woman older than 75 with COVID-19, enrolled during active disease.

The chain joins TRBV7-2 to TRBJ1-2; 8 bases fit TRBD1. Germline CDR1 is SGHTA and CDR2 is FQGNSA. J lost 2 bases, V lost 5 bases, and 10 bases had no gene match. The CDR3 consists of 16 residues. This chain's CDR3 is CASSPRARQGNYGYTF. The CDR3 region has the DNA TGTGCCAGCAGCCCGCGGGCCCGACAGGGGAACTATGGCTACACCTTC. Full variable domain (remainder filled in from reference TRBV7-2 and TRBJ1-2): GAGVSQSPSNKVTEKGKDVELRCDPISGHTALYWYRQSLGQGLEFLIYFQGNSAPDKSGLPSDRFSAERTGGSVSTLTIQRTQQEDSAVYLCASSPRARQGNYGYTFGSGTRLTVV.

The rearrangement links TRBV13 to TRBJ2-7; D gene unclear. V lost 0 bases and J lost 2, with 5 bases in between. The germline V gene encodes CDR1 PRHDT and CDR2 FYEKMQ (reference sequence). The CDR3 extends over 13 amino acids. CDR3 amino acids: CASSLGTAYEQYF. The DNA of the CDR3 is TGTGCCAGCAGCTTAGGTACAGCCTACGAGCAGTACTTC.

V and J are TRBV27 and TRBJ1-2, with 9 bases lining up with TRBD1. The junction had 12 bases not matched to a gene; V was cut back by 6 bases and J by 7 bases. The germline CDR1 and CDR2 sequences are MNHEY and SMNVEV (reference sequence). The CDR3 contains 15 residues. CDR3 protein: CASRDRGSIVGGYTF. CDR3 nucleotides: TGTGCCAGCAGAGACAGGGGGAGCATCGTTGGTGGCTACACCTTC.

The table lists this clone with a count of one. The chain couples TRBV9 to TRBJ2-7, with TRBD2 matching over 9 bases. This CDR3 has 16 residues. In germline, CDR1 is SGDLS, CDR2 YYNGEE. After removal of 3 bases from V and 6 bases from J, the junction contained 13 bases not matched to a gene. The CDR3 region has the DNA TGTGCCAGCAGCGCTCTGGGCGGGGGGGCCACTTCCGAGCAGTACTTC. Translation gives CASSALGGGATSEQYF.

The V gene is TRBV28, the J gene TRBJ1-5, with 11 bases aligning to TRBD1. V was clipped by 0 bases and J by 1 base; unmatched bases: 5. Germline V gene lookup returns CDR1 MDHEN and CDR2 SYDVKM. The CDR3 covers 18 residues. CDR3: CASSLWDRGRGSNQPQHF. The CDR3 nucleotides are TGTGCCAGCAGTTTATGGGACAGGGGGCGCGGGAGCAATCAGCCCCAGCATTTT.

The chain combines TRBV12-3 or TRBV12-4 with TRBJ1-2, with unresolved D. The CDR3 is made up of 13 amino acids. The V gene lost 3 bases and the J gene lost 6 bases, with 11 bases spanning the gap. The CDR3 coding sequence is TGTGCCAGCAGTTTTGGGCAGCTCCATGGCTACACCTTC. It is translated as CASSFGQLHGYTF.

This clone came up a few times. The V gene is TRBV27, the J gene TRBJ2-7, with TRBD1 matching over 7 bases. The junction had 10 bases not matched to a gene; V was cut back by 6 bases and J by 2 bases. Germline CDR1 reads MNHEY; CDR2 reads SMNVEV (reference sequence). This CDR3 region has 15 residues. CDR3 sequence: CASSLRTGPTYEQYF. DNA for the CDR3: TGTGCCAGCAGCCTCCGGACAGGACCCACCTACGAGCAGTACTTC.

This clone occurred a few times. Mismatch with germline at one junction end may stem from a read error. This chain links TRBV20-1 with TRBJ1-4; D might be TRBD1 (6 bases). From germline, CDR1 is DFQATT and CDR2 SNEGSKA (reference sequence). There are 11 residues in the CDR3. CDR3 region: CSASPGDRVYF. CDR3 coding DNA: TGCAGTGCTAGTCCAGGGGATCGGGTTTATTTT.

This sequence joins TRBV19 and TRBJ1-1, with D tentatively TRBD1 (5 bases). This CDR3 spans 14 amino acids. Trimming took 5 bases from V and 3 from J, leaving 13 bases between them. CDR1 LNHDA and CDR2 SQIVND come from the germline V gene (reference sequence). CDR3 DNA sequence: TGTGCCAGTAGTCCCTGGGGGGACTACACTGAAGCTTTCTTT. Encoded protein: CASSPWGDYTEAFF.

The chain combines TRBV12-3 or TRBV12-4 with TRBJ2-1; possible D gene TRBD1, 6 bases. V lost 6 bases to trimming and J lost 11 bases, with 11 bases between them. This CDR3 contains 11 residues. CDR3 sequence (DNA): TGTGCCAGCAGCCACCGGGACAAGCAGTTCTTC. This gives the protein CASSHRDKQFF.

The chain employs TRBV28 and TRBJ1-2, with unresolved D. There are 12 residues in the CDR3. V lost 6 bases and J lost 8, with 13 bases in between. Germline V gives CDR1 MDHEN, CDR2 SYDVKM. The CDR3 sequence is CASSSFEGGYTF. In DNA, the CDR3 is TGTGCCAGCAGCTCCTTTGAGGGCGGCTACACCTTC.

CDR3 bases: TGTGCCAGCTCGCCCCGGGGAGGGCATGGCTACACCTTC. It encodes CASSPRGGHGYTF. The chain links TRBV18 to TRBJ1-2; D gene uncertain. CDR1 KGHSH and CDR2 LQKENI come from the germline V gene. The CDR3 consists of 13 residues. V lost 6 bases to trimming and J lost 6 bases, with 14 bases between them.

The chain couples TRBV5-1 to TRBJ2-2, with D uncertain. Germline CDR1 and CDR2: SGHRS and YFSETQ. The CDR3 consists of 15 residues. V shed 0 bases and J shed 3 bases, with 9 bases lying between them. CDR3 in DNA: TGCGCCAGCAGCTTGGGTCTACAGCACACCGGGGAGCTGTTTTTT. Translating it yields CASSLGLQHTGELFF.

This clone appeared a few times. The V call is TRBV2, the J call TRBJ2-2; D might be TRBD2 (6 bases). This CDR3 is 16 amino acids long. Germline V CDR1 and CDR2: SNHLY, FYNNEI. Trimming removed 6 bases from V and 0 bases from J, with 14 bases in between. DNA of the CDR3: TGTGCCAGCAGCCAAAGGGGAGGCGCGAACACCGGGGAGCTGTTTTTT. Its protein product is CASSQRGGANTGELFF.

The chain employs TRBV2 and TRBJ2-5, with 8 bases identical to TRBD1. V lost 6 bases to trimming and J lost 4 bases; unmatched junction nucleotides: 7. Looked up from germline, CDR1 is SNHLY and CDR2 is FYNNEI. The CDR3 spans 14 residues. Written as DNA, the CDR3 is TGTGCCAGCAGCGGAGACAGGGGAAGAGAGACCCAGTACTTC. Protein: CASSGDRGRETQYF.

The chain couples TRBV5-1 to TRBJ1-1; the match to TRBD1 covers 12 bases. CDR1 is SGHRS, CDR2 YFSETQ, per germline. This CDR3 contains 17 residues. V lost 2 bases to trimming and J lost 5 bases; unmatched junction nucleotides: 10. CDR3 amino acids: CASSFSKLGQGATEAFF. CDR3 nucleotide sequence: TGCGCCAGCAGCTTTAGCAAACTGGGACAGGGGGCAACTGAAGCTTTCTTT.

The chain joins TRBV28 to TRBJ1-1; weak D call: TRBD1 (5 bases). Trimming took 10 bases from V and 1 from J, leaving 13 bases between them. The germline V gene has CDR1 MDHEN and CDR2 SYDVKM. The CDR3 length is 13 residues. CDR3 amino acids: CATVTGANTEAFF. DNA of the CDR3: TGTGCCACCGTTACAGGAGCGAACACTGAAGCTTTCTTT.

The chain is built from TRBV28 and TRBJ2-2, with TRBD1 identical over 10 bases. This CDR3 is 15 amino acids long. Trimming at V came to 5 bases and at J to 4 bases, leaving 4 bases not matched to a gene. CDR1 and CDR2 (germline): MDHEN, SYDVKM. CDR3 coding DNA: TGTGCCAGCAGTCCCCGGGACAGGGGCACCGGGGAGCTGTTTTTT. This sequence encodes CASSPRDRGTGELFF. Together with reference TRBV28 and TRBJ2-2, the CDR3 gives the full variable domain: DVKVTQSSRYLVKRTGEKVFLECVQDMDHENMFWYRQDPGLGLRLIYFSYDVKMKEKGDIPEGYSVSREKKERFSLILESASTNQTSMYLCASSPRDRGTGELFFGEGSRLTVL.

J is TRBJ1-5 and V is TRBV10-3; perhaps TRBD1 as D (6 bases). CDR1 is ENHRY and CDR2 is SYGVKD in the germline V gene. V was clipped by 7 bases and J by 4 bases, with 11 bases between them. CDR3 length equals 13 residues. The CDR3 loop reads CAIKGENNQPQHF. The CDR3 coding sequence is TGTGCCATCAAGGGGGAGAATAATCAGCCCCAGCATTTT.

This clone was found many times. The chain employs TRBV24-1 and TRBJ1-2, with a tentative D call TRBD1 (5 bases). The length of the CDR3 is 14 residues. Germline V gives CDR1 KGHDR, CDR2 SFDVKD. Trimming shortened V by 3 bases and J by 8 bases, and 15 bases separated the two germline ends. The CDR3 here is CATSDADSFRGYTF. The CDR3 DNA follows: TGTGCCACCAGTGATGCCGACAGTTTTCGAGGCTACACCTTC.

This clone has only a few counts. The CDR3, as DNA: TGTGCCAGCACCCAACTAGCGGGAGGCTCCTACGAGCAGTACTTC. This gives the protein CASTQLAGGSYEQYF. The gene calls are TRBV5-5 and TRBJ2-7, with TRBD2 matching 12 bases. V was pared by 6 bases and J by 0 bases, with 4 bases of the junction left unmatched. Germline V gene data show CDR1 as SGHKS and CDR2 as YYEKEE (reference sequence). This CDR3 has 15 residues.

The chain employs TRBV5-1 and TRBJ2-5; 10 nucleotides match TRBD2. The CDR3 covers 16 residues. V was pared by 0 bases and J by 5 bases, with 7 bases of the junction left unmatched. Germline CDR1 is SGHRS and CDR2 is YFSETQ. The chain's CDR3 is CASSLAQTSGIETQYF. The CDR3, as DNA: TGCGCCAGCAGCTTGGCCCAAACTAGCGGGATTGAGACCCAGTACTTC.

This clone appeared a few times. J is TRBJ2-1 and V is TRBV18, with unresolved D. V dropped 2 bases and J dropped 5 bases, with 4 bases sitting between them. The CDR3 length is 12 residues. The germline V gene encodes CDR1 KGHSH and CDR2 LQKENI. For the CDR3, the DNA is TGTGCCAGCTCACCAATCGACAATGAGCAGTTCTTC. It specifies CASSPIDNEQFF.

The gene calls are TRBV19 and TRBJ2-2, with unresolved D. The CDR3 runs to 13 residues. V was pared by 0 bases and J by 5 bases, with 4 bases between. The germline CDR1 and CDR2 sequences are LNHDA and SQIVND (reference sequence). The CDR3 DNA sequence: TGTGCCAGTAGTATAGAGTATACCGGGGAGCTGTTTTTT. Its protein is CASSIEYTGELFF.

The chain joins TRBV28 to TRBJ2-1; D may be TRBD2 (7 bases). The CDR3 extends over 14 amino acids. Trimming removed 8 bases at V and 5 bases at J, with 16 bases between. Germline CDR1 is MDHEN and CDR2 is SYDVKM. CDR3 amino acids: CASPFGGADNEQFF. The CDR3 DNA follows: TGTGCCAGCCCTTTTGGGGGGGCGGACAATGAGCAGTTCTTC.

CDR3 DNA sequence: TGTGCTAGTGGTCCGAGGACTAGCGGGCCTACCGGGGAGCTGTTTTTT. It yields the protein CASGPRTSGPTGELFF. The V gene is TRBV12-5, the J gene TRBJ2-2; TRBD2 agrees at 11 bases. The germline V gene has CDR1 LGHNT and CDR2 FRNRAP. V shed 5 bases, J shed 5 bases, and the junction held 7 bases outside the gene matches. The length of the CDR3 is 16 residues.

The chain couples TRBV9 to TRBJ2-5; tentative D call: TRBD2 (6 bases). The germline gives CDR1 SGDLS, CDR2 YYNGEE. V lost 0 bases and J 1 base, leaving 19 bases between the germline ends. The CDR3 totals 18 residues. CDR3 sequence (DNA): TGTGCCAGCAGCGTAGGTTTTGGGGGTAGGGGAGGCCAAGAGACCCAGTACTTC. Protein product: CASSVGFGGRGGQETQYF.

This sequence joins TRBV5-1 and TRBJ2-7; 11 nucleotides align to TRBD1. Per germline, CDR1 SGHRS and CDR2 YFSETQ. The CDR3 has 15 residues. The V gene end was trimmed by 4 bases and the J gene end by 2 bases; junction bases not matched to a gene: 5. CDR3 residues: CASSLGGQGAYEQYF. The CDR3 DNA reads TGCGCCAGCAGCCTCGGGGGACAGGGGGCCTACGAGCAGTACTTC.

The chain is built from TRBV27 and TRBJ2-7; D perhaps matches TRBD2 (6 bases). V lost 0 bases, J lost 2 bases, and 14 bases lay in between. Germline CDR1 is MNHEY and CDR2 is SMNVEV (reference sequence). The CDR3 loop spans 16 amino acids. The CDR3 region has the DNA TGTGCCAGCAGTTTATCGGTTGGGACTGTGGCCTACGAGCAGTACTTC. As protein: CASSLSVGTVAYEQYF.

The gene calls are TRBV2 and TRBJ1-2; 7 nucleotides align to TRBD1. This CDR3 has 13 amino acids. CDR1 is SNHLY, CDR2 FYNNEI, per germline. V dropped 8 bases and J dropped 8; count of bases not matched to a gene: 11. DNA of the CDR3: TGTGCCAGCGACAACAGGGGTCGGGGCGGCTACACCTTC. It codes for CASDNRGRGGYTF.

The rearrangement uses TRBV18 and TRBJ2-7, with 12 bases matching TRBD2. J was trimmed by 0 bases and V by 2 bases; bases with no gene match: 2. The CDR3 loop spans 16 amino acids. Germline-derived CDR1 and CDR2 are KGHSH and LQKENI. CDR3 in DNA: TGTGCCAGCTCACCAACTAGCGGGAGGCTCTCCTACGAGCAGTACTTC. Translation gives CASSPTSGRLSYEQYF.

J is TRBJ2-7 and V is TRBV7-2; 14 bases are shared with TRBD2. The V and J ends lost 1 base and 1 base, in that order; junction bases with no gene match: 3. The CDR3 is 17 residues long. Germline CDR1 and CDR2: SGHTA and FQGNSA. CDR3 DNA: TGTGCCAGCAGCTTAGGACTAGCGGGAGGGCCATCCTACGAGCAGTACTTC. This gives the protein CASSLGLAGGPSYEQYF.